The 20 T cell receptor beta chains reported below all come from one sample, sequenced in a study of vaccination and CD4 T cells after COVID-19. An Oncomine TCR Beta short-read assay was used to sequence the DNA from cultured CD4+ T cells. TCRdb reanalysed the PCR reads using MiXCR and keeps one entry per CDR3 protein. The sample lists approximately 11,000 distinct CDR3 sequences; about two thirds were seen once. Stated treatment: approximately 10-day PBMC culture with coronavirus spike peptide pools or control peptides (ViraFEST assay). These receptors have no identified antigens. Source material: CD4+ T cells from blood, cultured in vitro. Receptors originate from a human donor who had recovered from COVID-19.

CDR3 bases: TGCGCCAGCAGCCATGCTAGCGGGAGTATCAATGAGCAGTTCTTC. Amino acid sequence: CASSHASGSINEQFF. This sequence joins TRBV4-1 and TRBJ2-1, with 10 bases matching TRBD2. This CDR3 is 15 amino acids long. With V trimmed by 3 bases and J by 6 bases, 5 bases remained unmatched. Germline CDR1 MGHRA, CDR2 YSYEKL.

The CDR3 is CASSYFNSNQPQHF. The CDR3 DNA is TGTGCCAGCAGTTACTTTAATAGCAATCAGCCCCAGCATTTT. The chain joins TRBV6-2 or TRBV6-3 to TRBJ1-5; D is unresolved. This CDR3 region has 14 residues. V gave up 1 base and J gave up 0 bases, with 4 bases separating them. Germline CDR1 reads MNHEY; CDR2 reads SVGEGT.

This clonotype was counted only a few times. The rearrangement joins TRBV6-5 to TRBJ2-7; D is possibly TRBD1 or TRBD2 (5 bases each). The germline V gene encodes CDR1 MNHEY and CDR2 SVGAGI. CDR3 length: 17 residues. V dropped 2 bases and J dropped 3 bases, with 20 bases sitting between them. For the CDR3, the DNA is TGTGCCAGCAGTTACCCTAGCAGGGACCTCAGGGTCTACGAGCAGTACTTC. It codes for CASSYPSRDLRVYEQYF.

The chain links TRBV11-2 to TRBJ2-7; 10 bases fit TRBD1. The CDR3 consists of 15 residues. CDR1 is SGHAT, CDR2 FQNNGV, per germline. V lost 1 base to trimming and J lost 2 bases; unmatched junction nucleotides: 2. The CDR3 sequence: CASSLAGQGPYEQYF. The CDR3 DNA is TGTGCCAGCAGCTTAGCGGGACAGGGGCCCTACGAGCAGTACTTC.

The gene calls are TRBV15 and TRBJ2-7; 8 bases are a match to TRBD2. In germline, CDR1 is LNHNV, CDR2 YYDKDF (reference sequence). The CDR3 consists of 15 residues. J was trimmed by 5 bases and V by 0 bases; bases with no gene match: 6. In DNA form, the CDR3 reads TGTGCCACCAGCAGAGATTTAGCGGGAACGAACGAGCAGTACTTC. Encoded protein: CATSRDLAGTNEQYF.

This chain links TRBV7-2 with TRBJ1-2; possible D gene TRBD1, 5 bases. The ends were cut back, 5 bases at V and 4 bases at J, with 8 bases in the middle. CDR3 length: 12 residues. Germline CDR1 and CDR2: SGHTA and FQGNSA. CDR3 bases: TGTGCCAGCAGCATGGGGACCTATGGCTACACCTTC. Its translation is CASSMGTYGYTF.

This clonotype has only one observation. The chain uses TRBV27 and TRBJ2-3; weak D call: TRBD2 (7 bases). Germline values: CDR1 MNHEY, CDR2 SMNVEV (reference sequence). Deletions cut 8 bases from V and 6 bases from J, with 21 bases between. The CDR3 has 15 residues. For the CDR3, the DNA is TGTGCCAGCGCAAGGGGGGGGAGGGTTGGCGATACGCAGTATTTT. It codes for CASARGGRVGDTQYF.

There are a few counts of this clonotype. J is TRBJ1-2 and V is TRBV24-1; 9 positions agree with TRBD1. This CDR3 has 15 amino acids. Germline CDR1 KGHDR, CDR2 SFDVKD. The ends lost 2 bases at V and 3 bases at J; junction bases unmatched: 3. The CDR3 loop reads CATSDSWDRDYGYTF. For the CDR3, the DNA is TGTGCCACCAGTGATTCCTGGGACAGGGACTATGGCTACACCTTC.

About this clonotype: An end of the junction does not agree with germline; a read error may underlie this. The chain employs TRBV7-9 and TRBJ2-1; 13 bases align to TRBD2. CDR3 length: 21 residues. Germline assignment: CDR1 SEHNR and CDR2 FQNEAQ (reference sequence). The CDR3 DNA reads TGCGCCAGCAGCTTGGGCGGAGGGGGACTAGCGGGACCCCGCTCCTACAATGAGCAGTTCTTC. Its translation is CASSLGGGGLAGPRSYNEQFF. The entire variable domain, with the rest obtained from reference TRBV7-9 and TRBJ2-1, is as follows: DTGVSQNPRHKITKRGQNVTFRCDPISEHNRLYWYRQTLGQGPEFLTYFQNEAQLEKSRLLSDRFSAERPKGSFSTLEIQRTEQGDSAMYLCASSLGGGGLAGPRSYNEQFFGPGTRLTVL.

Only a few counts were recorded for this clonotype. The rearrangement links TRBV7-2 to TRBJ1-1; no clear D gene. Germline CDR1 SGHTA, CDR2 FQGNSA. The CDR3 spans 15 residues. V gave up 5 bases and J gave up 1 base, with 14 bases separating them. The CDR3 region has the DNA TGTGCCAGCAGCCCGTTAACCGGGAGGAACACTGAAGCTTTCTTT. It encodes CASSPLTGRNTEAFF.

This chain uses TRBV6-5 with TRBJ2-5, with 8 bases fitting TRBD2. V lost 2 bases to trimming and J lost 5 bases; unmatched junction nucleotides: 16. The CDR3 length is 18 residues. Germline CDR1 MNHEY, CDR2 SVGAGI. DNA for the CDR3: TGTGCCAGCAGTTACCCCCTTGATGGAGCGGGAGATTGGGAGACCCAGTACTTC. Its protein is CASSYPLDGAGDWETQYF.

This clonotype was counted a few times. The chain is built from TRBV11-3 and TRBJ1-5, with 7 bases matching TRBD1. Germline lookup yields CDR1 SGHNT and CDR2 YENEEA. V was pared by 6 bases and J by 0 bases, with 8 bases of the junction left unmatched. The CDR3 is 16 residues long. CDR3 DNA: TGTGCCAGCAGGATGACAGGGCCCCTTAGCAATCAGCCCCAGCATTTT. Translated, it gives CASRMTGPLSNQPQHF.

The V call is TRBV7-9, the J call TRBJ2-3, with D perhaps TRBD1 or TRBD2 (6 bases each). Germline V CDR1 and CDR2: SEHNR, FQNEAQ (reference sequence). V dropped 1 base and J dropped 7 bases, with 12 bases sitting between them. The CDR3 has 14 residues. The CDR3 DNA follows: TGTGCCAGCAGCTTAGGGGGGGCCGATCATACGCAGTATTTT. It codes for CASSLGGADHTQYF.

This clonotype appeared a few times. V and J are TRBV6-1 and TRBJ2-7; a possible D gene is TRBD1 (6 bases). The V end lost 2 bases, the J end lost 2 bases, and 10 bases lay between the germline ends. The germline CDR1 and CDR2 sequences are MNHNS and SASEGT. The CDR3 totals 14 residues. CDR3 amino acids: CASSELTGPYEQYF. The CDR3 coding sequence is TGTGCCAGCAGTGAATTGACAGGTCCCTACGAGCAGTACTTC.

The chain employs TRBV12-3 or TRBV12-4 and TRBJ2-7; D might be TRBD2 (6 bases). This CDR3 comprises 13 residues. The germline V and J ends were trimmed by 3 bases and 4 bases, with 10 bases remaining between them. In DNA form, the CDR3 reads TGTGCCAGCAGTTTGTTCGGGGGTTACGAGCAGTACTTC. Its protein is CASSLFGGYEQYF.

This clonotype has more than one count but fewer than ten. V is TRBV5-4 and J is TRBJ1-1, with unresolved D. This CDR3 is 12 amino acids long. Germline V gene lookup returns CDR1 SGHNT and CDR2 YYREEE (reference sequence). V shed 0 bases and J shed 4 bases, with 4 bases lying between them. CDR3: CASSLVGTEAFF. The CDR3 nucleotides read TGTGCCAGCAGCTTGGTTGGCACTGAAGCTTTCTTT.

This chain connects TRBV6-1 to TRBJ1-2; a weak D match, TRBD1 (5 bases). The CDR3 is made up of 14 amino acids. The V gene's germline CDR1 is MNHNS and CDR2 SASEGT. V lost 5 bases to trimming and J lost 5 bases, with 15 bases between them. The DNA for the CDR3 is TGTGCCAGCAGTCCAGGTCGAGGGGTTTATGGCTACACCTTC. Translated, it gives CASSPGRGVYGYTF.

This sequence joins TRBV2 and TRBJ2-7, with TRBD1 matching 8 bases. The CDR3 runs 14 residues. The germline CDR1 and CDR2 sequences are SNHLY and FYNNEI. V shed 6 bases, J shed 5 bases, and the junction held 9 bases outside the gene matches. The chain's CDR3 is CASRNRQGADEQYF. The CDR3 DNA reads TGTGCCAGCAGAAACCGCCAGGGGGCAGACGAGCAGTACTTC.

The V call is TRBV2, the J call TRBJ2-1; D call uncertain. Germline loops: CDR1 SNHLY, CDR2 FYNNEI. V was trimmed by 6 bases and J by 0 bases, leaving 0 bases between them. CDR3 length: 11 amino acids. CDR3 protein: CASSSYNEQFF. The DNA for the CDR3 is TGTGCCAGCAGCTCCTACAATGAGCAGTTCTTC.

The genes are TRBV7-8 and TRBJ2-1, with 9 nucleotides matching TRBD2. Germline values: CDR1 SGHVS, CDR2 FQNEAQ. The CDR3 sequence is 17 residues long. V shed 4 bases and J 2 bases; nucleotides not matched to a gene: 9. In DNA, the CDR3 is TGTGCCAGCAGCTCCACCCGAAGCGGGGGGCCCTACAATGAGCAGTTCTTC. Its protein product is CASSSTRSGGPYNEQFF. Full variable domain (outside the CDR3, taken from reference TRBV7-8 and TRBJ2-1): GAGVSQSPRYKVAKRGQDVALRCDPISGHVSLFWYQQALGQGPEFLTYFQNEAQLDKSGLPSDRFFAERPEGSVSTLKIQRTQQEDSAVYLCASSSTRSGGPYNEQFFGPGTRLTVL.